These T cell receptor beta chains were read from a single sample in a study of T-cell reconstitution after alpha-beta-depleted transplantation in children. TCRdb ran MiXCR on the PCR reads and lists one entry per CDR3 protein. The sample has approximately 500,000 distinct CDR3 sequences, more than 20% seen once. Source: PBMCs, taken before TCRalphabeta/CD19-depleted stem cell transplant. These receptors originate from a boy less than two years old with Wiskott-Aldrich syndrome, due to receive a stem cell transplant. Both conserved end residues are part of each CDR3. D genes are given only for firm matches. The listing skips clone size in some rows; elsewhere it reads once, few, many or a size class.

CDR3 protein: CASSFKGSVGLAGFTDTQYF
V gene: TRBV5-1
clone size: few
D gene: TRBD2
J gene: TRBJ2-3

CDR3 protein: CASSLDRALGNTEAFF
V gene: TRBV5-1
clone size: NA
D gene: NA
J gene: TRBJ1-1

CDR3 protein: CASWVGVLGRPGELFF
V gene: TRBV6-2/TRBV6-3
clone size: NA
D gene: NA
J gene: TRBJ2-2

CDR3 protein: CASSWDGANYGYTF
V gene: TRBV6-5
clone size: few
D gene: NA
J gene: TRBJ1-2

CDR3 protein: CASSPDPGLAGGPSYNEQFF
V gene: TRBV5-6
clone size: few
D gene: TRBD2
J gene: TRBJ2-1

CDR3 protein: CAGKTSGTGELFF
V gene: TRBV28
clone size: few
D gene: TRBD2
J gene: TRBJ2-2

CDR3 protein: CSASPSGHNEQFF
V gene: TRBV20-1
clone size: few
D gene: NA
J gene: TRBJ2-1

CDR3 protein: CASSLEGLILYNEQFF
V gene: TRBV5-1
clone size: NA
D gene: NA
J gene: TRBJ2-1

CDR3 protein: CASSGRTSATGELFF
V gene: TRBV2
clone size: NA
D gene: TRBD2
J gene: TRBJ2-2

CDR3 protein: CAIKGGGDGTEAFF
V gene: TRBV10-3
clone size: NA
D gene: NA
J gene: TRBJ1-1

CDR3 protein: CSASWGGNQPQHF
V gene: TRBV20-1
clone size: NA
D gene: NA
J gene: TRBJ1-5

CDR3 protein: CASSTRGTSAYNEQFF
V gene: TRBV19
clone size: NA
D gene: TRBD2
J gene: TRBJ2-1

CDR3 protein: CASSEKGLAGGTNTGELFF
V gene: TRBV5-1
clone size: NA
D gene: TRBD2
J gene: TRBJ2-2

CDR3 protein: CASSLGPSVIYNEQFF
V gene: TRBV27
clone size: many
D gene: NA
J gene: TRBJ2-1

CDR3 protein: CASSRGAGDEQFF
V gene: TRBV3-1
clone size: many
D gene: NA
J gene: TRBJ2-1

CDR3 protein: CASSVEPAGTGDTQYF
V gene: TRBV9
clone size: few
D gene: TRBD2
J gene: TRBJ2-3

CDR3 protein: CASSLLGSGRLKVETQYF
V gene: TRBV12-3/TRBV12-4
clone size: NA
D gene: TRBD2
J gene: TRBJ2-5

CDR3 protein: CSVRIGRAFF
V gene: TRBV29-1
clone size: NA
D gene: NA
J gene: TRBJ1-1

CDR3 protein: CASSVDGTTEAFF
V gene: TRBV5-5
clone size: NA
D gene: NA
J gene: TRBJ1-1

CDR3 protein: CASSFSGQSEQYF
V gene: TRBV12-3/TRBV12-4
clone size: few
D gene: TRBD1
J gene: TRBJ2-7

CDR3 protein: CASSFSPSGRVF
V gene: TRBV12-3/TRBV12-4
clone size: few
D gene: TRBD2
J gene: TRBJ2-1